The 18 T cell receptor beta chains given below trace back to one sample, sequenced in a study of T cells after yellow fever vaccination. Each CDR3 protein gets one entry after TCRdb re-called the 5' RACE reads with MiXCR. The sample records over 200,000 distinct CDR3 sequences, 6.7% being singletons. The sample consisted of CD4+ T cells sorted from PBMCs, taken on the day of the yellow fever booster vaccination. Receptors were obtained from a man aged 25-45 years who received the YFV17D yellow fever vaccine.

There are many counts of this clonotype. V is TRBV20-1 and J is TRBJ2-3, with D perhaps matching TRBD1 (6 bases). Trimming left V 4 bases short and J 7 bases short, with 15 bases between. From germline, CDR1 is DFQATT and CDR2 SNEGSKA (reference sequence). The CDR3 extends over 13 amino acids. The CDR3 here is CSANSGGLHTQYF. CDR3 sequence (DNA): TGCAGTGCTAACTCTGGGGGCCTCCATACGCAGTATTTT.

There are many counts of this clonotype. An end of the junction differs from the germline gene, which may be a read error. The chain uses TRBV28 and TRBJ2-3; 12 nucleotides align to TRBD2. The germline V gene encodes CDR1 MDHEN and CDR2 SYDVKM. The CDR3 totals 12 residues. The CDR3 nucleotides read TGTGCCAGCGGGCTAGCGGGAGGGCCTGTACATTTT. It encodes CASGLAGGPVHF.

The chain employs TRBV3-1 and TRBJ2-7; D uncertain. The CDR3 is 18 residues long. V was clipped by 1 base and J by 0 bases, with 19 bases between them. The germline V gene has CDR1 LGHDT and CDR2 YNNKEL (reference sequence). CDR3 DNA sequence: TGTGCCAGCAGCCAAGTCCCCCTAGACAAGCGTGTCTCCTACGAGCAGTACTTC. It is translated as CASSQVPLDKRVSYEQYF.

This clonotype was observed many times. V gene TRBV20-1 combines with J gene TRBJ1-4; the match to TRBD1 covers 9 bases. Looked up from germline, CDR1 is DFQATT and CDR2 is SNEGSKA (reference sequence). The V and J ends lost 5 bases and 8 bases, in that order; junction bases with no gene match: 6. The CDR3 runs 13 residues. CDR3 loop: CSASGTGSEKLFF. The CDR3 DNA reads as TGCAGTGCTTCCGGGACAGGGTCGGAAAAACTGTTTTTT.

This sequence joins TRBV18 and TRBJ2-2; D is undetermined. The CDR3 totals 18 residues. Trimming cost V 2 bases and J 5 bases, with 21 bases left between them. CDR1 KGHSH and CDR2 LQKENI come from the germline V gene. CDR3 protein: CASSPELWSGPLTGELFF. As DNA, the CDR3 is TGTGCCAGCTCACCAGAACTTTGGTCAGGTCCCCTAACCGGGGAGCTGTTTTTT.

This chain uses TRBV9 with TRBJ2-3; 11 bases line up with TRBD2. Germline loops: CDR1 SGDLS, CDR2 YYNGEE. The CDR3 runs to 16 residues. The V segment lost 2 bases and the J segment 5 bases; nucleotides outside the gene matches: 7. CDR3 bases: TGTGCCAGCAGCGTTAGCGGGAGGGCCGGGGGAGATACGCAGTATTTT. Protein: CASSVSGRAGGDTQYF. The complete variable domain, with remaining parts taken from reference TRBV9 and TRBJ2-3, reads DSGVTQTPKHLITATGQRVTLRCSPRSGDLSVYWYQQSLDQGLQFLIQYYNGEERAKGNILERFSAQQFPDLHSELNLSSLELGDSALYFCASSVSGRAGGDTQYFGPGTRLTVL.

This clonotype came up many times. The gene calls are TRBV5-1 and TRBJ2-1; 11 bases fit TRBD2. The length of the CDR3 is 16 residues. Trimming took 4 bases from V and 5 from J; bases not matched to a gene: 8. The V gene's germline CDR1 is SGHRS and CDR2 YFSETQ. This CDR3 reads CASSPGTSGFNNEQFF. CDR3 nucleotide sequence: TGCGCCAGCAGCCCAGGGACTAGCGGCTTCAACAATGAGCAGTTCTTC.

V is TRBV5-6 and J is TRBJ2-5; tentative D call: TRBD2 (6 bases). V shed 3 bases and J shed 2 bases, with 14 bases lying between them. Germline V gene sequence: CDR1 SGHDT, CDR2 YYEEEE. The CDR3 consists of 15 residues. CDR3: CASSSSLAPQETQYF. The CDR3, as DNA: TGTGCCAGCAGCTCCTCCCTAGCGCCGCAAGAGACCCAGTACTTC.

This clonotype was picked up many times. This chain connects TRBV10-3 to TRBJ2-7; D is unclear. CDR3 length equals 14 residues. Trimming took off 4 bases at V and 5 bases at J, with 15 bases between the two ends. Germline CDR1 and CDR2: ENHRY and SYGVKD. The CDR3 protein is CAISGQAGRDEQYF. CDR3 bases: TGTGCCATCAGTGGCCAAGCTGGTCGGGACGAGCAGTACTTC.

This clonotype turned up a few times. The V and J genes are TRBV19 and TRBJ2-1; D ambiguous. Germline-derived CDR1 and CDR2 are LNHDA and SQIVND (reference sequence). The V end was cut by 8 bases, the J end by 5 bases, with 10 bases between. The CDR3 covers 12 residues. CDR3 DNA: TGTGCCAGTGCCGCCCCCCACAATGAGCAGTTCTTC. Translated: CASAAPHNEQFF.

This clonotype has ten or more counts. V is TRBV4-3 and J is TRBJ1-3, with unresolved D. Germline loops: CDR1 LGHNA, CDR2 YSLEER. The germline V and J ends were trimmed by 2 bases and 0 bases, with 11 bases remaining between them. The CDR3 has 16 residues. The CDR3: CASSQSSLGSGNTIYF. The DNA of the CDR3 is TGCGCCAGCAGCCAAAGCAGTCTGGGCTCTGGAAACACCATATATTTT.

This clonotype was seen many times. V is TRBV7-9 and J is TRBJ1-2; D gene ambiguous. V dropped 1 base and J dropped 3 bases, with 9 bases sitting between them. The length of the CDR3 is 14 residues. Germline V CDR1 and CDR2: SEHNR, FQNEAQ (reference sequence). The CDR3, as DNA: TGTGCCAGCAGCTTAGATTTCACACACTATGGCTACACCTTC. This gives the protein CASSLDFTHYGYTF.

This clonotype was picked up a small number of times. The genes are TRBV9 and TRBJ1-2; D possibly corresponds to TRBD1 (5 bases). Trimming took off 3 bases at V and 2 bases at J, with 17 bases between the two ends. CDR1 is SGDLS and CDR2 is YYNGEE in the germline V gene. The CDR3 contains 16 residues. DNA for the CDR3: TGTGCCAGCAGCGAGCAAGAGACAGTAACCAACTATGGCTACACCTTC. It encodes CASSEQETVTNYGYTF.

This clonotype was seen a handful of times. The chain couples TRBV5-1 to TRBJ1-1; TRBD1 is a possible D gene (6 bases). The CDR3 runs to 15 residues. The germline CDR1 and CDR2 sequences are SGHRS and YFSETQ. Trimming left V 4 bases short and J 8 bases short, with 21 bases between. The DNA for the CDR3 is TGCGCCAGCAGCCTTTCAGGGGACCCGAGCTCCGAAGCTTTCTTT. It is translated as CASSLSGDPSSEAFF.

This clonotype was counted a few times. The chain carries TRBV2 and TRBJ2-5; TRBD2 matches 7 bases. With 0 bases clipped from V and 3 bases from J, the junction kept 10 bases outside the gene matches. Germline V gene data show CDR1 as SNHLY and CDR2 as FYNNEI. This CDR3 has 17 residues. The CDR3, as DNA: TGTGCCAGCAGTGAAGCCCTAGCGGCCACGATAAAAGAGACCCAGTACTTC. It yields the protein CASSEALAATIKETQYF. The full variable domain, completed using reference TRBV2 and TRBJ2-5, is EPEVTQTPSHQVTQMGQEVILRCVPISNHLYFYWYRQILGQKVEFLVSFYNNEISEKSEIFDDQFSVERPDGSNFTLKIRSTKLEDSAMYFCASSEALAATIKETQYFGPGTRLLVL.

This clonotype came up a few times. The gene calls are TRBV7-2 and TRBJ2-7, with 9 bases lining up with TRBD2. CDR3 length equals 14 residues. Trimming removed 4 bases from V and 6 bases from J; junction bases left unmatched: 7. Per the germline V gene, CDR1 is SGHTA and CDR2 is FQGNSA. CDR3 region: CASSSRTSVGEQYF. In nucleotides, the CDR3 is TGTGCCAGCAGCTCCAGGACTAGCGTAGGCGAGCAGTACTTC.

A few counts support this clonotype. Here the CDR3 DNA reads TGTGCCAGCAGCTCAGGCAACAATCAGCCCCAGCATTTT. It translates to CASSSGNNQPQHF. The chain uses TRBV7-6 and TRBJ1-5; D ambiguous. The CDR3 consists of 13 residues. The germline CDR1 and CDR2 sequences are SGHVS and FNYEAQ. Trimming removed 4 bases from V and 3 bases from J, with 7 bases in between.

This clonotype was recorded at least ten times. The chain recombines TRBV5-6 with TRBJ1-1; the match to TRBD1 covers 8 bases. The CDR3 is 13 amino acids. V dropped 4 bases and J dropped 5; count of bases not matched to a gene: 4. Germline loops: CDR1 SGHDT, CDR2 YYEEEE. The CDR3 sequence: CASSRQGWTEAFF. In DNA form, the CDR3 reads TGTGCCAGCAGCCGACAGGGGTGGACTGAAGCTTTCTTT.